Presented here are 7 T cell receptor beta chains from one specimen sequenced in a study of spatial heterogeneity in lung cancer. Regarding the study as a whole: In tumors, expanded intratumoral alpha and beta TCR counts tracked mutation counts.

A single record per CDR3 protein comes from TCRdb applying MiXCR to the 5' RACE reads. Of 8,000 to 9,500 distinct CDR3 sequences in the sample, approximately 2.9% were seen once. What these receptors recognize is not known. This sample's time point: sample taken at primary tumor resection. Here the sequenced sample was lung tumor tissue, taken at surgery. The receptors come from a male donor with early-stage non-small cell lung cancer.

This clonotype is judged medium-sized. This rearrangement joins TRBV6-5 to TRBJ1-6, with 9 bases identical to TRBD1. This CDR3 is 18 amino acids long. The V gene end was trimmed by 0 bases and the J gene end by 5 bases; junction bases not matched to a gene: 8. CDR1 is MNHEY and CDR2 is SVGAGI in the germline V gene. The CDR3 loop reads CASSYSTPGQGDNSPLHF. CDR3 coding DNA: TGTGCCAGCAGTTACTCGACACCGGGACAGGGCGATAATTCACCCCTCCACTTT.

This clonotype was counted many times. V gene TRBV5-1 combines with J gene TRBJ2-5; 10 bases fit TRBD1. J gave up 6 bases and V 2 bases, and 4 bases lay outside the gene matches. This CDR3 spans 14 amino acids. The germline V gene encodes CDR1 SGHRS and CDR2 YFSETQ. In DNA, the CDR3 is TGCGCCAGCAGCTTCGACAGGGGGCGGCAGACCCAGTACTTC. The encoded protein is CASSFDRGRQTQYF.

This clonotype is labeled medium-sized (0.01 to 0.1%). The chain couples TRBV4-3 to TRBJ1-4, with a possible D match to TRBD1 (5 bases). V was cut by 0 bases and J by 7 bases, with 15 bases left in between. The CDR3 runs 16 residues. From germline, CDR1 is LGHNA and CDR2 YSLEER. CDR3 sequence: CASSQEIGVGGEKLFF. The DNA of the CDR3 is TGCGCCAGCAGCCAAGAAATAGGAGTGGGGGGTGAAAAACTGTTTTTT.

Only a few counts were recorded for this clonotype. The chain couples TRBV29-1 to TRBJ1-2; perhaps TRBD1 as D (5 bases). Germline CDR1 and CDR2: SQVTM and ANQGSEA. CDR3 length: 13 amino acids. Trimming pared 6 bases from V and 7 bases from J, leaving 18 bases between. Written as DNA, the CDR3 is TGCAGCGTGGGGCGGATCAACGGTGGTGGCTACACCTTC. It translates to CSVGRINGGGYTF.

This clonotype was picked up many times. The V gene is TRBV6-1, the J gene TRBJ2-3; D unresolved. CDR1 and CDR2 from the germline V gene are MNHNS and SASEGT. The V end was cut by 1 base, the J end by 2 bases, with 10 bases between. The CDR3 has 15 residues. CDR3 amino acids: CASSEVPAFTDTQYF. The CDR3 region has the DNA TGTGCCAGCAGTGAAGTCCCAGCATTCACAGATACGCAGTATTTT.

This clonotype was observed at least ten times. This chain uses TRBV20-1 with TRBJ1-6; TRBD1 is a possible D gene (6 bases). Germline-derived CDR1 and CDR2 are DFQATT and SNEGSKA (reference sequence). Trimming took 1 base from V and 9 from J, leaving 16 bases between them. This CDR3 has 15 amino acids. CDR3 bases: TGCAGTGCTAGAGCTACGGGGGCGATGGGTTCACCCCTCCACTTT. Translation gives CSARATGAMGSPLHF.

This clonotype was recorded many times. V and J are TRBV7-9 and TRBJ2-7; possibly TRBD2 for D (5 bases). CDR1 is SEHNR and CDR2 is FQNEAQ in the germline V gene (reference sequence). The V end lost 4 bases, the J end lost 7 bases, and 14 bases lay between the germline ends. The CDR3 contains 13 residues. CDR3: CASSSRNEGEQYF. DNA of the CDR3: TGTGCCAGCAGCTCTAGAAATGAGGGTGAGCAGTACTTC.